These 3 T cell receptor beta chains were sequenced from one sample in a study of blood T cell repertoires in COVID-19. Libraries were prepared by immunoSEQ multiplex PCR; TCRdb keeps only in-frame clonotypes and omits some of them. The table has 150,000 to 170,000 clones, 91% seen once; the top ten hold 0.55%. The specimen sequenced was peripheral blood. The receptors originated from a man aged 50 or older with acute or convalescent COVID-19.

The chain is built from TRBV29-1 and TRBJ1-1; D gene unclear. CDR1 SQVTM and CDR2 ANQGSEA come from the germline V gene. The CDR3 covers 14 residues. V lost 2 bases and J 2 bases, leaving 12 bases between the germline ends. The CDR3 loop reads CSVEREGRNTEAFF. CDR3 coding DNA: TGCAGCGTTGAAAGGGAGGGTCGCAACACTGAAGCTTTCTTT.

The V and J genes are TRBV7-9 and TRBJ2-1; a weak D match, TRBD1 (6 bases). Germline V gene data show CDR1 as SEHNR and CDR2 as FQNEAQ (reference sequence). The V gene lost 2 bases and the J gene lost 7 bases, with 15 bases spanning the gap. This CDR3 is 15 amino acids long. The CDR3 loop reads CASSLRAGAQNEQFF. The CDR3, as DNA: TGTGCCAGCAGCTTAAGGGCAGGGGCGCAGAATGAGCAGTTCTTC. The entire variable domain, with the rest obtained from reference TRBV7-9 and TRBJ2-1, is as follows: DTGVSQNPRHKITKRGQNVTFRCDPISEHNRLYWYRQTLGQGPEFLTYFQNEAQLEKSRLLSDRFSAERPKGSFSTLEIQRTEQGDSAMYLCASSLRAGAQNEQFFGPGTRLTVL.

V is TRBV7-2 and J is TRBJ1-6, with TRBD1 identical over 8 bases. The CDR3 totals 14 residues. Germline V gene lookup returns CDR1 SGHTA and CDR2 FQGNSA. V shed 5 bases, J shed 10 bases, and the junction held 7 bases outside the gene matches. The CDR3, as DNA: TGTGCCAGCAGCGCCGGACAGGGTAGATCACCCCTCCACTTT. Translation: CASSAGQGRSPLHF.